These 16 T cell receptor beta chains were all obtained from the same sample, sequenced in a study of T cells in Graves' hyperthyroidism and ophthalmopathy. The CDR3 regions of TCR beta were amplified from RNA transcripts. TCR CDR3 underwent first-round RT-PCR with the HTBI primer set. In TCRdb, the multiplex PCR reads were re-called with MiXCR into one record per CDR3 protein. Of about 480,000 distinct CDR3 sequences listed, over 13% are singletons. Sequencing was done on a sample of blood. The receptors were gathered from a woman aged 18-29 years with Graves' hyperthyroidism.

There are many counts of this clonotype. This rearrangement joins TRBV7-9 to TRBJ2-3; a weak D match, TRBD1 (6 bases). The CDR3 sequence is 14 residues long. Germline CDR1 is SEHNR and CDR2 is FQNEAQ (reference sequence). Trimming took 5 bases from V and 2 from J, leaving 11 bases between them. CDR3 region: CASSQDSTTDTQYF. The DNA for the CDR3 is TGTGCCAGCAGCCAGGACAGTACCACAGATACGCAGTATTTT.

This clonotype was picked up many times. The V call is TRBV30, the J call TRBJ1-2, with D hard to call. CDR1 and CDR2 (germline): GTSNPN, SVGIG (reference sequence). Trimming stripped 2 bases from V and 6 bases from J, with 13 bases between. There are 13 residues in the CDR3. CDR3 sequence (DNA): TGTGCCTGGAGTCGCCTCCTCGTGGATGGCTACACCTTC. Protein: CAWSRLLVDGYTF.

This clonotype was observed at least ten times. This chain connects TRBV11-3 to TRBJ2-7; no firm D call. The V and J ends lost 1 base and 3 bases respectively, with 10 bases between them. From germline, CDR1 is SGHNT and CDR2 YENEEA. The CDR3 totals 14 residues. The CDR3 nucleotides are TGTGCCAGCAGCTTAGGGGCGGTTATCTACGAGCAGTACTTC. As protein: CASSLGAVIYEQYF. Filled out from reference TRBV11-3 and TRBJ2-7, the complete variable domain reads EAGVVQSPRYKIIEKKQPVAFWCNPISGHNTLYWYLQNLGQGPELLIRYENEEAVDDSQLPKDRFSAERLKGVDSTLKIQPAELGDSAVYLCASSLGAVIYEQYFGPGTRLTVT.

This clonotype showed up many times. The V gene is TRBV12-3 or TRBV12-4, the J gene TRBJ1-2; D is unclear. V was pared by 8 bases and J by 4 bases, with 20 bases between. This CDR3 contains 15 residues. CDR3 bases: TGTGCCAGCCTCCCGACTGGGCAAAGGAGCTATGGCTACACCTTC. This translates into CASLPTGQRSYGYTF.

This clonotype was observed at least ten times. In DNA form, the CDR3 reads TGTGCCAGCAGTTTAATGGTATGGCGTACCGGGGAGCTGTTTTTT. This translates into CASSLMVWRTGELFF. The rearrangement uses TRBV28 and TRBJ2-2; D is uncertain. V was pared by 2 bases and J by 5 bases, with 12 bases between. CDR1 MDHEN and CDR2 SYDVKM come from the germline V gene. This CDR3 contains 15 residues.

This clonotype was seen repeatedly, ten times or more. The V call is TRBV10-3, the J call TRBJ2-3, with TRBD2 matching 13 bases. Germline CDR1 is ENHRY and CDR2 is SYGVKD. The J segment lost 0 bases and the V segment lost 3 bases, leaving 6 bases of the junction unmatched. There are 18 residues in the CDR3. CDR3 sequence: CAISEGLAGEGSTDTQYF. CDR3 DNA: TGTGCCATCAGTGAAGGACTAGCGGGAGAAGGGAGCACAGATACGCAGTATTTT.

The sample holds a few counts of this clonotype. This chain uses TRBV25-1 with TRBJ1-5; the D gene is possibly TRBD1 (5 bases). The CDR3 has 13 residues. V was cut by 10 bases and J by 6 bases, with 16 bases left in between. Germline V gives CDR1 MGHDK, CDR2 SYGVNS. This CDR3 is CATRGGFGQPQHF. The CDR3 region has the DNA TGTGCCACCCGTGGGGGGTTCGGTCAGCCCCAGCATTTT.

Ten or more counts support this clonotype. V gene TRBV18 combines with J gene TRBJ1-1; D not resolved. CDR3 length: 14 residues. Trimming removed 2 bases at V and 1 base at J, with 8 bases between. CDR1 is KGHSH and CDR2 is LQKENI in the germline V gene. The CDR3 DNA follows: TGTGCCAGCTCACCAAGGTGGGCGAACACTGAAGCTTTCTTT. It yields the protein CASSPRWANTEAFF.

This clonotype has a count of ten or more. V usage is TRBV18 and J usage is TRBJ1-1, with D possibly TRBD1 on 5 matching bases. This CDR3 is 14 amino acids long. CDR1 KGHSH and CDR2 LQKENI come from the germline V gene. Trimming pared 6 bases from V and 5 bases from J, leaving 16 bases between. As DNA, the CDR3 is TGTGCCAGCTCTCCCGGAGGGGTTGGAACTGAAGCTTTCTTT. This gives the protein CASSPGGVGTEAFF.

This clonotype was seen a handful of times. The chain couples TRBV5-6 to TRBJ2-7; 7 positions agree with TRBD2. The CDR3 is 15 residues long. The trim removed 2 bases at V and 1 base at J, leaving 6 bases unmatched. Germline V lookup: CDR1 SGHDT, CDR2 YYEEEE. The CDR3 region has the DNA TGTGCCAGCAGCTTTGGCGGGAGCTTGTCCTACGAGCAGTACTTC. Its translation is CASSFGGSLSYEQYF. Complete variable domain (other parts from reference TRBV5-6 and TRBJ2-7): DAGVTQSPTHLIKTRGQQVTLRCSPKSGHDTVSWYQQALGQGPQFIFQYYEEEERQRGNFPDRFSGHQFPNYSSELNVNALLLGDSALYLCASSFGGSLSYEQYFGPGTRLTVT.

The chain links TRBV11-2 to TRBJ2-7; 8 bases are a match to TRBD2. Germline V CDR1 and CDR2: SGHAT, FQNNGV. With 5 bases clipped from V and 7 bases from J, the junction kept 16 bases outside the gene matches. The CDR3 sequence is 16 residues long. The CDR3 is CASSDFRLASLHEQYF. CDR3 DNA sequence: TGTGCCAGCAGCGACTTCCGACTAGCGTCCCTCCATGAGCAGTACTTC. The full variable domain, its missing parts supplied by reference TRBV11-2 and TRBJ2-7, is EAGVAQSPRYKIIEKRQSVAFWCNPISGHATLYWYQQILGQGPKLLIQFQNNGVVDDSQLPKDRFSAERLKGVDSTLKIQPAKLEDSAVYLCASSDFRLASLHEQYFGPGTRLTVT.

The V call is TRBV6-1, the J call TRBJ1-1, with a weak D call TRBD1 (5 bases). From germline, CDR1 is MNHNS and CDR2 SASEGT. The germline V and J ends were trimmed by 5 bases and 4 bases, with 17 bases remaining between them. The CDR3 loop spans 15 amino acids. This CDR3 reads CASSRLGTAGTEAFF. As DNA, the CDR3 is TGTGCCAGCAGTCGCTTGGGGACGGCGGGCACTGAAGCTTTCTTT.

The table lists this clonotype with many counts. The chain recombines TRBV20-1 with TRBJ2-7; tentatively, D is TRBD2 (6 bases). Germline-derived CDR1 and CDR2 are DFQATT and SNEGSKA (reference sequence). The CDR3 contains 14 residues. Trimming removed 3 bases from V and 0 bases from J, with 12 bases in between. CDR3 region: CSARAGISSYEQYV. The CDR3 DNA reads TGCAGTGCTAGGGCGGGGATTAGCTCCTACGAGCAGTACGTC.

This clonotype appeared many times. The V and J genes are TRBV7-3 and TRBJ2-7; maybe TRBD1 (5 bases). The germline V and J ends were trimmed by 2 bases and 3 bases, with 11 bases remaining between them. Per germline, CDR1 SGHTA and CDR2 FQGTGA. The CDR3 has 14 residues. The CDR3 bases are TGTGCCAGCAGCTTACAGGGATCCCTCTACGAGCAGTACTTC. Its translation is CASSLQGSLYEQYF.

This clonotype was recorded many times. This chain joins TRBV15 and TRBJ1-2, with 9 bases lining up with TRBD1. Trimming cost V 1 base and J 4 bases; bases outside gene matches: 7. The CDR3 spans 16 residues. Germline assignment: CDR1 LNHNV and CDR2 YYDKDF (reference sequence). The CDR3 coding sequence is TGTGCCACCAGCAGAGCCGGGACAGGGACCATCTATGGCTACACCTTC. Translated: CATSRAGTGTIYGYTF.

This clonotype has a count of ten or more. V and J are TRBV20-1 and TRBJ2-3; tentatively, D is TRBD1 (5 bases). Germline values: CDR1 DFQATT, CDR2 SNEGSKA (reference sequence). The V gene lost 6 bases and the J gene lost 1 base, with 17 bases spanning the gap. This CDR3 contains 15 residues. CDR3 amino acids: CSAGLDTGGTDTQYF. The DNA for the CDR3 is TGCAGTGCCGGCCTGGACACAGGAGGCACAGATACGCAGTATTTT.